A single T cell receptor beta chain is shown here with its context. Antigen specificity is unknown. The data were obtained in a study of CD8+ T cells in alopecia areata. The overall study: In an open-label trial, patients got 5 to 10 mg tofacitinib twice daily.

cDNA serving as the sequencing template came from extracted, reverse transcribed RNA. Assay: immunoSEQ multiplex PCR; the TCRdb copy retains only in-frame clones and omits some. The table lists approximately 150,000 clones, 50% to 75% of them singletons, with roughly 17% in the top ten. The treatment here: oral pan-JAK inhibitor, 5-10 mg twice daily. Lesional scalp punch biopsies and peripheral blood were collected from alopecia areata patients. The study, taken as a whole, reports: In scalp and blood during tofacitinib, many expanded lesional clones persisted.

CDR3 size: 15 residues. Germline CDR1 SEHNR, CDR2 FQNEAQ (reference sequence). Trimming took off 4 bases at V and 6 bases at J, with 19 bases between the two ends. The material sequenced was CD4+ T cells sorted from blood, taken at approximately week 60, from a patient treated with tofacitinib. This TCR came from a human donor with alopecia areata. The genes are TRBV7-9 and TRBJ2-7; D might be TRBD1 or TRBD2, each matching 5 bases. CDR3 region: CASSSPGTSGSEQYF. The DNA of the CDR3 is TGTGCCAGCAGCTCACCAGGGACGTCGGGGTCCGAGCAGTACTTC.